The T cell receptor (beta chain) described here comes from a study of naive and memory T cell subsets. The sample holds a few counts of this clonotype. Its antigen remains unidentified. After the first PCR, alpha and beta chain libraries were processed separately. An equimolar mix of two oligonucleotides served as the beta constant-region primer for TRBC1 and TRBC2. MiXCR, applied by TCRdb to the UMI-ligation and nested PCR reads, yields one record per CDR3 protein. The repertoire includes 130,000 to 150,000 distinct CDR3 sequences, approximately 17% of them detected once, and roughly 0.13% sits in the top ten. This CDR3 has 12 amino acids. With 6 bases removed from V and 8 bases from J, the gap between germline ends came to 13 bases. Points from the study as a whole: In CD4 and CD8 cells, diversity dropped from naive through EMRA. There was no ground truth to check naive and memory subset results. Naive repertoires, especially CD8, held a few larger clonotypes, possibly memory cells re-expressing CD45RA.

V is TRBV12-3 or TRBV12-4 and J is TRBJ1-2; possible D gene TRBD1, 6 bases. The TCR comes from a human donor in good health. The specimen sequenced was naive CD4+ T cells from blood. The CDR3 DNA follows: TGTGCCAGCAGCGCACAGGGTTCAGGCTACACCTTC. As protein: CASSAQGSGYTF.